Listed here is a single TCR beta chain. The target antigen is unknown. Germline and junction disagree at one end, which may indicate a read error. The authors made TCR beta cDNA from about 500 ng total RNA with a constant-region primer. ARM-PCR, slightly modified, supplied the TCR beta libraries through three nested multiplex PCR rounds. PCR rounds one and two used TRBV1-TRBV30 forward primers with a C-beta reverse primer for roughly 9 cycles each. TCRdb re-called the multiplex PCR reads through MiXCR, storing one row per CDR3 protein. Of a few hundred thousand distinct CDR3 sequences listed, roughly three fifths are singletons. It was unsorted whole blood that yielded blood RNA, and germline DNA was also extracted. An approximately 4.3-milliliter peripheral blood sample was collected before surgery. The CDR3 is made up of 18 amino acids. Germline V CDR1 and CDR2: SGHAT, FQNNGV. This specimen comes from a study of tumor-infiltrating lymphocytes in primary liver carcinoma. On the study more broadly: The five patients, who were men and women, ranged in age from 30 to 69 years. Study-level results: With p = 0.039, the top-250-clone fraction in tumors significantly exceeded that in blood. Pairs of tumor regions overlapped more than tumor-adjacent and tumor-blood pairs did.

This chain uses TRBV11-2 with TRBJ2-3; 11 nucleotides agree with TRBD2. The sequence derives from a woman aged 25 to 39 with primary liver carcinoma and hepatitis B virus infection. The material sequenced was peripheral blood. For the CDR3, the DNA is TGTGCCAGCAGACCCGGGACTAGCGGATGGGCTAGTACAGATATGCAGTATTTT. This encodes CASRPGTSGWASTDMQYF. The entire variable domain, with the rest obtained from reference TRBV11-2 and TRBJ2-3, is as follows: EAGVAQSPRYKIIEKRQSVAFWCNPISGHATLYWYQQILGQGPKLLIQFQNNGVVDDSQLPKDRFSAERLKGVDSTLKIQPAKLEDSAVYLCASRPGTSGWASTDMQYFGPGTRLTVL.